The rows below give T cell receptor beta chains drawn from one sample of a study of blood T cell repertoires in COVID-19. Method: immunoSEQ multiplex PCR; TCRdb's copy keeps in-frame clones and lacks some. The sample includes tens of thousands of clones, 84% of them seen just once. Input material: peripheral blood. The receptors derive from a man aged 45-60 years with active or convalescent COVID-19. CDR3s include the opening cysteine and the closing phenylalanine or tryptophan. The D gene is left open where the match is weak. The listing skips clone size in some rows; elsewhere it reads once, few, many or a size class.

v_gene: TRBV9; abundance: .; j_gene: TRBJ1-4; d_gene: .; CDR3aa: CASSGQPRGISTNEKLFF; CDR3nt: TGTGCCAGCAGCGGACAGCCTAGGGGAATATCGACTAATGAAAAACTGTTTTTT
v_gene: TRBV19; abundance: .; j_gene: TRBJ1-5; d_gene: .; CDR3aa: CASREQLYSNQPQHF; CDR3nt: TGTGCCAGTCGGGAACAGCTTTATAGCAATCAGCCCCAGCATTTT
v_gene: TRBV7-9; abundance: few; j_gene: TRBJ2-1; d_gene: TRBD2; CDR3aa: CASSPGLAGSNNEQFF; CDR3nt: TGTGCCAGCAGCCCGGGACTAGCGGGGTCGAACAATGAGCAGTTCTTC
v_gene: TRBV5-8; abundance: .; j_gene: TRBJ2-3; d_gene: TRBD1; CDR3aa: CASSPDRGRRDTQYF; CDR3nt: TGTGCCAGCAGCCCGGACAGGGGGCGGCGGGATACGCAGTATTTT
v_gene: TRBV6-1; abundance: few; j_gene: TRBJ1-4; d_gene: TRBD1; CDR3aa: CASSEGQGNEKLFF; CDR3nt: TGTGCCAGCAGTGAGGGACAGGGTAATGAAAAACTGTTTTTT
v_gene: TRBV3-1/TRBV3-2; abundance: .; j_gene: TRBJ2-3; d_gene: .; CDR3aa: CASSHSSTDTQYF; CDR3nt: TGTGCCAGCAGCCACTCTAGCACAGATACGCAGTATTTT
v_gene: TRBV10-3; abundance: few; j_gene: TRBJ1-1; d_gene: .; CDR3aa: CAISLTGQVFF; CDR3nt: TGTGCCATCAGCCTGACGGGACAAGTTTTCTTT
v_gene: TRBV9; abundance: .; j_gene: TRBJ2-3; d_gene: .; CDR3aa: CASSVYGSPGDTQYF; CDR3nt: TGTGCCAGCAGCGTATACGGCAGTCCGGGTGATACGCAGTATTTT
v_gene: TRBV6-5; abundance: .; j_gene: TRBJ1-2; d_gene: TRBD1; CDR3aa: CASSYSPGGQIGYTF; CDR3nt: TGTGCCAGCAGTTACAGCCCAGGGGGCCAAATTGGCTACACCTTC
v_gene: TRBV7-6; abundance: .; j_gene: TRBJ2-1; d_gene: .; CDR3aa: CASSLGLGVNEQFF; CDR3nt: TGTGCCAGCAGCTTAGGTTTGGGAGTCAATGAGCAGTTCTTC
v_gene: TRBV7-6; abundance: .; j_gene: TRBJ2-7; d_gene: .; CDR3aa: CASTMGAAYEQYF; CDR3nt: TGTGCCAGCACCATGGGGGCAGCCTACGAGCAGTACTTC
v_gene: TRBV14; abundance: .; j_gene: TRBJ2-7; d_gene: TRBD2; CDR3aa: CASSQEGDYYEQYF; CDR3nt: TGTGCCAGCAGCCAAGAAGGGGACTACTACGAGCAGTACTTC
v_gene: TRBV19; abundance: .; j_gene: TRBJ2-6; d_gene: TRBD1; CDR3aa: CASSMTGIPGANVLTF; CDR3nt: TGTGCCAGTAGTATGACAGGGATTCCTGGGGCCAACGTCCTGACTTTC
v_gene: TRBV6-1; abundance: .; j_gene: TRBJ2-6; d_gene: TRBD1; CDR3aa: CASSGNPGQVISGANVLTF; CDR3nt: TGTGCCAGCAGTGGGAATCCGGGACAGGTCATCTCTGGGGCCAACGTCCTGACTTTC
v_gene: TRBV24-1; abundance: .; j_gene: TRBJ2-1; d_gene: .; CDR3aa: CATSDLVNNEQFF; CDR3nt: TGTGCCACCAGTGATTTGGTCAACAATGAGCAGTTCTTC
v_gene: TRBV6-5; abundance: once; j_gene: TRBJ2-3; d_gene: .; CDR3aa: CASRGAFPNTDTQYF; CDR3nt: TGTGCCAGCAGGGGGGCCTTTCCCAACACAGATACGCAGTATTTT
v_gene: TRBV30; abundance: few; j_gene: TRBJ2-2; d_gene: .; CDR3aa: CAWSVRSGMGELFF; CDR3nt: TGTGCCTGGAGTGTTCGGTCGGGGATGGGGGAGCTGTTTTTT
v_gene: TRBV5-1; abundance: .; j_gene: TRBJ2-5; d_gene: TRBD2; CDR3aa: CASSLSASGVQQETQYF; CDR3nt: TGCGCCAGCAGCTTGAGTGCTAGCGGGGTCCAACAAGAGACCCAGTACTTC
v_gene: TRBV6-5; abundance: .; j_gene: TRBJ1-5; d_gene: TRBD1; CDR3aa: CASSPDRGGNQPQHF; CDR3nt: TGTGCCAGCAGCCCAGACAGGGGTGGCAATCAGCCCCAGCATTTT
v_gene: TRBV24-1; abundance: .; j_gene: TRBJ1-2; d_gene: .; CDR3aa: CATSDPPRGGYTF; CDR3nt: TGTGCCACCAGCGATCCTCCCAGAGGGGGCTACACCTTC
v_gene: TRBV2; abundance: .; j_gene: TRBJ1-1; d_gene: .; CDR3aa: CASSARVGTEAFF; CDR3nt: TGTGCCAGCAGTGCCAGGGTGGGAACTGAAGCTTTCTTT
v_gene: TRBV3-1/TRBV3-2; abundance: .; j_gene: TRBJ1-5; d_gene: .; CDR3aa: CASSRGGGGNQPQHF; CDR3nt: TGTGCCAGCAGCCGCGGCGGGGGCGGCAATCAGCCCCAGCATTTT
v_gene: TRBV12-3/TRBV12-4; abundance: few; j_gene: TRBJ1-5; d_gene: .; CDR3aa: CASSPGQGQHF; CDR3nt: TGTGCCAGCAGCCCCGGGCAGGGCCAGCATTTT
v_gene: TRBV2; abundance: .; j_gene: TRBJ2-1; d_gene: .; CDR3aa: CASSGLASNEQFF; CDR3nt: TGTGCCAGCAGTGGGCTAGCCTCCAATGAGCAGTTCTTC
v_gene: TRBV10-2; abundance: .; j_gene: TRBJ2-3; d_gene: .; CDR3aa: CASSEPGEGTDTQYF; CDR3nt: TGCGCCAGCAGTGAGCCCGGGGAAGGCACAGATACGCAGTATTTT
v_gene: TRBV5-1; abundance: .; j_gene: TRBJ2-4; d_gene: .; CDR3aa: CASSLASGYIDIQYF; CDR3nt: TGCGCCAGCAGCTTGGCCTCGGGGTATATCGACATTCAGTACTTC
v_gene: TRBV7-9; abundance: .; j_gene: TRBJ1-1; d_gene: TRBD1; CDR3aa: CASSQIRGLRTEAFF; CDR3nt: TGTGCCAGCAGCCAGATCAGGGGGCTGAGGACTGAAGCTTTCTTT
v_gene: TRBV7-6; abundance: .; j_gene: TRBJ2-7; d_gene: .; CDR3aa: CASSSGRGLIYEQYF; CDR3nt: TGTGCCAGCAGCTCGGGTCGAGGACTCATCTACGAGCAGTACTTC
v_gene: TRBV12-3/TRBV12-4; abundance: .; j_gene: TRBJ1-2; d_gene: .; CDR3aa: CASNRLGNGYTF; CDR3nt: TGTGCCAGCAACCGACTTGGAAATGGCTACACCTTC
v_gene: TRBV2; abundance: few; j_gene: TRBJ1-4; d_gene: .; CDR3aa: CASSVGDATNEKLFF; CDR3nt: TGTGCCAGCAGTGTAGGAGATGCAACTAATGAAAAACTGTTTTTT
v_gene: TRBV5-1; abundance: .; j_gene: TRBJ1-2; d_gene: TRBD1; CDR3aa: CASSPGQETNYGYTF; CDR3nt: TGCGCCAGCAGCCCTGGACAGGAAACTAACTATGGCTACACCTTC
v_gene: TRBV19; abundance: .; j_gene: TRBJ1-1; d_gene: .; CDR3aa: CASNDRWVNTEAFF; CDR3nt: TGTGCCAGTAATGACAGATGGGTGAACACTGAAGCTTTCTTT
v_gene: TRBV28; abundance: .; j_gene: TRBJ2-7; d_gene: .; CDR3aa: CASRVGGGWEQYF; CDR3nt: TGTGCCAGCAGGGTGGGAGGAGGGTGGGAGCAGTACTTC
v_gene: TRBV27; abundance: few; j_gene: TRBJ1-4; d_gene: TRBD1; CDR3aa: CASRDRAEKLFF; CDR3nt: TGTGCCAGCCGGGACAGGGCTGAAAAACTGTTTTTT
v_gene: TRBV7-3; abundance: .; j_gene: TRBJ1-5; d_gene: TRBD1; CDR3aa: CASSFHSKTGENQPQHF; CDR3nt: TGTGCCAGCAGCTTCCATAGCAAGACAGGGGAGAATCAGCCCCAGCATTTT
v_gene: TRBV2; abundance: once; j_gene: TRBJ1-6; d_gene: .; CDR3aa: CASSAGDNSPLHF; CDR3nt: TGTGCCAGCAGTGCAGGGGATAATTCACCCCTCCACTTT
v_gene: TRBV25-1; abundance: .; j_gene: TRBJ2-3; d_gene: .; CDR3aa: CASRGEPRTDTQYF; CDR3nt: TGTGCCAGTCGTGGAGAGCCACGGACAGATACGCAGTATTTT